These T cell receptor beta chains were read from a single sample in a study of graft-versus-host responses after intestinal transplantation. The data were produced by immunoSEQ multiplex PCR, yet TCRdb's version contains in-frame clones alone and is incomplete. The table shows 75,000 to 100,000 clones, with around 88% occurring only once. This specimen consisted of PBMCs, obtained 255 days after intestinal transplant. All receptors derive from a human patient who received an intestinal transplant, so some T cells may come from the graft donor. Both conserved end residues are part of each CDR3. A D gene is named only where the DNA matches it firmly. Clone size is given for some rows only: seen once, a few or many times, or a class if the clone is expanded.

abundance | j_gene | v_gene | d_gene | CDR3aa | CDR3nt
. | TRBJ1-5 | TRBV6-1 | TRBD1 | CASWDRGIDQPQHF | TGTGCCAGTTGGGACAGGGGGATCGATCAGCCCCAGCATTTT
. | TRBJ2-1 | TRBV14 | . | CASSQQGLFNEQFF | TGTGCCAGCAGCCAACAGGGGTTGTTCAATGAGCAGTTCTTC
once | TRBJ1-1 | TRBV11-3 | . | CASSAGAQRDTEAFF | TGTGCCAGCAGCGCAGGGGCCCAAAGGGACACTGAAGCTTTCTTT
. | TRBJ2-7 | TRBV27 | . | CASSLSGGNEQYF | TGTGCCAGCAGTTTATCGGGCGGTAACGAGCAGTACTTC
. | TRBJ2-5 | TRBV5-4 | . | CASSLPPAETQYF | TGTGCCAGCAGCTTGCCCCCAGCCGAGACCCAGTACTTC
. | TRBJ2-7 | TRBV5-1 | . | CASSFSGIQVNEQYF | TGCGCCAGCAGCTTCTCCGGGATACAGGTCAACGAGCAGTACTTC
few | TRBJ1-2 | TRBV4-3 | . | CASSQAGVWGYTF | TGCGCCAGCAGCCAGGCAGGGGTGTGGGGCTACACCTTC
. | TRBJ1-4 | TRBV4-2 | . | CASSRASSATNEKLFF | TGTGCCAGCAGCCGAGCTTCATCTGCAACTAATGAAAAACTGTTTTTT
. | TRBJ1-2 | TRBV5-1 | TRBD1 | CASSLADRTYYGYTF | TGCGCCAGCAGCCTTGCGGACAGGACCTACTATGGCTACACCTTC
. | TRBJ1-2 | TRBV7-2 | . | CASSGVGEYGYTF | TGTGCCAGCAGCGGGGTCGGGGAGTATGGCTACACCTTC
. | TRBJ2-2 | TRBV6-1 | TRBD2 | CATNGLAGVTGELFF | TGTGCCACCAACGGACTAGCGGGAGTCACCGGGGAGCTGTTTTTT
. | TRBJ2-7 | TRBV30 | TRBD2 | CAWTSGAYEQYF | TGTGCCTGGACTAGCGGGGCCTACGAGCAGTACTTC
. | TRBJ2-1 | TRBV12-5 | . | CASGLVGGGLGEQFF | TGTGCTAGTGGTTTGGTAGGGGGAGGCCTCGGTGAGCAGTTCTTC
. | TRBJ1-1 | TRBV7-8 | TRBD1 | CASSGGTGVGGEAFF | TGTGCCAGCAGCGGAGGGACAGGGGTCGGTGGTGAAGCTTTCTTT
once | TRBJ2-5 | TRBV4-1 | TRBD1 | CASSQEGYRGQETQYF | TGCGCCAGCAGCCAAGAAGGTTACAGGGGGCAGGAGACCCAGTACTTC
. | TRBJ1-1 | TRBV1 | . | CTSSQVRDSGLDTEAFF | TGCACCAGCAGCCAAGTCCGGGATTCAGGGCTAGACACTGAAGCTTTCTTT
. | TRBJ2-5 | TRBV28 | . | CASSPLRETQYF | TGTGCCAGCAGCCCTTTACGGGAGACCCAGTACTTC
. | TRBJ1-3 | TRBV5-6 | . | CASSLRSGNTIYF | TGTGCCAGCAGCTTACGCTCTGGAAACACCATATATTTT
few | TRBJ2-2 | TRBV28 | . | CASRPSVGELFF | TGTGCCAGCAGGCCGTCGGTGGGGGAGCTGTTTTTT
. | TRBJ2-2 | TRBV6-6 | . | CASSFVATGELFF | TGTGCCAGCAGTTTTGTGGCAACCGGGGAGCTGTTTTTT
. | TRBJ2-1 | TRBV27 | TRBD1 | CASSLYGQGGNEQFF | TGTGCCAGCAGTTTGTACGGACAGGGAGGAAATGAGCAGTTCTTC
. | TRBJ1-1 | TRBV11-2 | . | CASSSNTEAFF | TGTGCCAGCAGCTCAAACACTGAAGCTTTCTTT
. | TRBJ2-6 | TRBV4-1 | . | CASSYPPSSGANVLTF | TGCGCCAGCAGCTACCCTCCCTCATCTGGGGCCAACGTCCTGACTTTC
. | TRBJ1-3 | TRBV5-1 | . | CASSSVDLRPPFTYSGNTIYF | TGCGCCAGCAGCTCCGTCGATTTACGACCCCCGTTTACTTACTCTGGAAACACCATATATTTT
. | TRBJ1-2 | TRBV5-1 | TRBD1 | CASSLDPGQVKYGYTF | TGCGCCAGCAGCTTGGATCCCGGACAGGTCAAATATGGCTACACCTTC
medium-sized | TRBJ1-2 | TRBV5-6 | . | CASSLNYGYTF | TGTGCCAGCAGCTTGAACTATGGCTACACCTTC
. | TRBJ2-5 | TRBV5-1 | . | CASSLGVSPQETQYF | TGCGCCAGCAGCTTGGGAGTGAGTCCCCAAGAGACCCAGTACTTC
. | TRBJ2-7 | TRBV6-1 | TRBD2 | CASSLGTSVEEQYF | TGTGCCAGCAGTCTTGGGACTAGCGTAGAAGAGCAGTACTTC
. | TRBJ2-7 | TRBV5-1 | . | CASSLMIRTGGTYEQYF | TGCGCCAGCAGCTTGATGATCAGGACTGGGGGTACCTACGAGCAGTACTTC
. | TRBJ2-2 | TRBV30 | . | CAWSASVTGELFF | TGTGCCTGGAGTGCATCCGTCACCGGGGAGCTGTTTTTT
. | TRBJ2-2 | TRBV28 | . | CASSLGGKDGELFF | TGTGCCAGCAGTTTAGGAGGGAAGGACGGGGAGCTGTTTTTT
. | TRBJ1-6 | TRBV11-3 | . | CASSLGSSYNSPLHF | TGTGCCAGCAGCCTGGGAAGCTCCTATAATTCACCCCTCCACTTT
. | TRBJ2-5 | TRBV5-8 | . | CASSLVLGETQYF | TGTGCCAGCAGCTTGGTTCTGGGAGAGACCCAGTACTTC
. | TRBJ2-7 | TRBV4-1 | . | CASSHVKGEQYF | TGCGCCAGCAGCCACGTGAAGGGCGAGCAGTACTTC
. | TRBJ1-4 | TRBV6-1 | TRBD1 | CASAQGVGTNEKLFF | TGTGCCAGCGCGCAGGGGGTAGGGACTAATGAAAAACTGTTTTTT
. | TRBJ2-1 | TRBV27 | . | CASSLPPSPLVF | TGTGCCAGCAGTTTACCTCCCTCCCCTTTAGTCTTC
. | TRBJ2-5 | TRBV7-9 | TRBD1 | CASSPDRAVGETQYF | TGTGCCAGCAGCCCGGACAGGGCCGTAGGAGAGACCCAGTACTTC
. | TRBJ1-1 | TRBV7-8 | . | CASSLALFENTEAFF | TGTGCCAGCAGCTTAGCACTTTTCGAAAACACTGAAGCTTTCTTT
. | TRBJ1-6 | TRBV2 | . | CATQDSIDNSPLHF | TGTGCCACCCAGGACAGTATTGATAATTCACCCCTCCACTTT
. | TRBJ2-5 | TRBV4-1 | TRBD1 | CASSQGDRDQETQYF | TGCGCCAGCAGCCAAGGAGACAGGGATCAAGAGACCCAGTACTTC